This T cell receptor beta chain was recovered during a study of cytotoxic CD8 clonotypes in ibrutinib-treated CLL. Losses at the gene ends were 8 bases for V and 1 base for J; bases not matched to a gene: 16. The CDR3 runs 17 residues. From germline, CDR1 is ENHRY and CDR2 SYGVKD. The sample holds a few counts of this clone. Antigen: not known. Sequencing was performed with immunoSEQ multiplex PCR; in TCRdb, only in-frame clones are kept and a portion is missing. The sample includes about 140,000 clones, 60% to 80% seen only once; the top ten take around a quarter. General study findings and limits: Treatment left the uncommon public clonotypes either contracted or stable in frequency. Samples from sustained-remission and progressing patients were taken at different times.

The material sequenced was PBMCs, taken after 12 months of ibrutinib treatment. The chain links TRBV10-3 to TRBJ1-1; 7 bases fit TRBD1. The sequence was obtained from a human donor with chronic lymphocytic leukemia. CDR3 DNA: TGTGCCATCCGACGACAAGTAGGGACAGATCAGAACACTGAAGCTTTCTTT. Encoded protein: CAIRRQVGTDQNTEAFF.